One and the same sample provided the 4 T cell receptor beta chains below, sequenced in a study of shared clonotypes between healthy human individuals. The protocol was immunoSEQ multiplex PCR, while the TCRdb copy is restricted to in-frame clones and leaves out a portion. Of roughly 2.2 million clones in the sample, 85% to 95% were seen once. Sequenced input: naive CD4+ T cells from PBMCs. Regarding subset: CD45RA+ positively selected. Source of these receptors: a man between 18 and 35 years old in good health. Some clones in this sample may be carry-over from other donors' samples.

The chain employs TRBV18 and TRBJ1-5; the match to TRBD1 covers 9 bases. The germline gives CDR1 KGHSH, CDR2 LQKENI. The CDR3 totals 17 residues. Trimming took 6 bases from V and 4 from J; bases not matched to a gene: 13. Here the CDR3 reads CASSPKGDRVSNQPQHF. CDR3 nucleotide sequence: TGTGCCAGCTCCCCCAAAGGGGACAGGGTATCTAATCAGCCCCAGCATTTT.

This rearrangement joins TRBV9 to TRBJ2-5; D is perhaps TRBD1 (5 bases). Per the germline V gene, CDR1 is SGDLS and CDR2 is YYNGEE. V lost 0 bases, J lost 7 bases, and 10 bases lay in between. The CDR3 sequence is 13 residues long. CDR3 coding DNA: TGTGCCAGCAGCGTAGCGCAGGGTGGGACCCAGTACTTC. This translates into CASSVAQGGTQYF.

The gene calls are TRBV5-6 and TRBJ2-2; D possibly corresponds to TRBD2 (5 bases). Germline assignment: CDR1 SGHDT and CDR2 YYEEEE. Trimming cost V 3 bases and J 0 bases, with 12 bases left between them. This CDR3 has 16 residues. The CDR3 DNA reads TGTGCCAGCAGCTATCAGCGGAGCCCGAACACCGGGGAGCTGTTTTTT. Amino acids: CASSYQRSPNTGELFF.

The CDR3 sequence is CASGRGGQTSTDTQYF. The DNA of the CDR3 is TGTGCCAGCGGAAGAGGTGGACAGACAAGCACAGATACGCAGTATTTT. The V and J genes are TRBV2 and TRBJ2-3; TRBD1 might be the D (6 bases). With 8 bases removed from V and 0 bases from J, the gap between germline ends came to 18 bases. The CDR3 sequence is 16 residues long. The germline V gene has CDR1 SNHLY and CDR2 FYNNEI.